A single T cell receptor beta chain is shown here with its context. No antigen is known for it. The ends lost 0 bases at V and 10 bases at J; junction bases unmatched: 7. There are 15 residues in the CDR3. The germline CDR1 and CDR2 sequences are MNHNY and SVGAGI (reference sequence). This record comes from a study of cytomegalovirus exposure and HLA in healthy donors. Study outcomes and limitations: Some V segments (TRBV6-2 and TRBV6-3 among them) were excluded as indistinguishable.

Primers: 60 Vbeta forward and 13 Jbeta reverse. The repertoire was sequenced with immunoSEQ multiplex PCR; TCRdb's copy has only in-frame clones and lacks some. The data show 200,000 to 250,000 clones, 82% seen once. V and J are TRBV6-6 and TRBJ1-5; 9 bases match TRBD1. The sample consisted of PBMCs. The receptor was derived from a woman aged 40 to 50 in good health and CMV-seronegative. Here the CDR3 reads CASSYSDRGVSPQHF. For the CDR3, the DNA is TGTGCCAGCAGTTACTCAGACAGGGGGGTGAGCCCCCAGCATTTT.